This entry lists 14 T cell receptor beta chains sequenced from one sample in a study of OX40 agonist ivuxolimab in advanced cancers. The data were produced by immunoSEQ multiplex PCR, yet TCRdb's version contains in-frame clones alone and is incomplete. The profile covers 77,000 or so clones, with 87% appearing a single time and 0.45% to 0.7% taken by the ten largest. The sequenced sample was CD4+ or CD8+ T cells sorted from blood, obtained in a trial of the OX40 agonist ivuxolimab. The receptors originated from an adult with an advanced solid tumor such as melanoma, head and neck, liver or kidney cancer.

Only one count was recorded for this clone. V and J are TRBV19 and TRBJ1-5, with TRBD1 as a possible D gene (6 bases). V lost 6 bases and J 7 bases, leaving 28 bases between the germline ends. This CDR3 spans 18 amino acids. Germline values: CDR1 LNHDA, CDR2 SQIVND (reference sequence). CDR3 nucleotide sequence: TGTGCCAGTAGCAGAACCGGGGGCGGGGGGCCTTTTATGCAGCCCCAGCATTTT. Translated: CASSRTGGGGPFMQPQHF.

The rearrangement links TRBV7-8 to TRBJ2-6; no clear D gene. The CDR3 sequence is 15 residues long. The V end lost 5 bases, the J end lost 0 bases, and 8 bases lay between the germline ends. Per germline, CDR1 SGHVS and CDR2 FQNEAQ. The DNA of the CDR3 is TGTGCCAGCAGCCCACACGACTCTGGGGCCAACGTCCTGACTTTC. Translation: CASSPHDSGANVLTF.

CDR3 residues: CASGSYDGLSSYNEQFF. The CDR3 DNA sequence: TGTGCTAGTGGCTCCTATGACGGTCTAAGCTCCTACAATGAGCAGTTCTTC. This chain links TRBV12-5 with TRBJ2-1; D remains unclear. The length of the CDR3 is 17 residues. V shed 6 bases and J shed 0 bases, with 18 bases lying between them. The V gene's germline CDR1 is LGHNT and CDR2 FRNRAP.

The chain uses TRBV25-1 and TRBJ1-2; D not resolved. The germline V and J ends were trimmed by 4 bases and 4 bases, with 4 bases remaining between them. Germline V lookup: CDR1 MGHDK, CDR2 SYGVNS. This CDR3 is 11 amino acids long. The CDR3 DNA is TGTGCCAGCAGTGCCCCCTATGGCTACACCTTC. Residues: CASSAPYGYTF.

The chain couples TRBV18 to TRBJ2-3; no firm D call. Trimming removed 3 bases from V and 2 bases from J, with 6 bases in between. Germline loops: CDR1 KGHSH, CDR2 LQKENI. The CDR3 totals 13 residues. The CDR3 loop is CASSPGYTDTQYF. DNA for the CDR3: TGTGCCAGCTCACCCGGATACACAGATACGCAGTATTTT. Drawing the rest from reference TRBV18 and TRBJ2-3, the complete variable domain is NAGVMQNPRHLVRRRGQEARLRCSPMKGHSHVYWYRQLPEEGLKFMVYLQKENIIDESGMPKERFSAEFPKEGPSILRIQQVVRGDSAAYFCASSPGYTDTQYFGPGTRLTVL.

This rearrangement joins TRBV9 to TRBJ1-1; no reliable D call. The CDR3 sequence is 13 residues long. Germline CDR1 SGDLS, CDR2 YYNGEE. Trimming cost V 0 bases and J 1 base, with 4 bases left between them. The CDR3 nucleotides read TGTGCCAGCAGCGTAGAGCAGAACACTGAAGCTTTCTTT. It translates to CASSVEQNTEAFF.

The CDR3 DNA reads as TGTGCCAGTAGAGTTAACCACAGGGCCTTCGAGCAGTACTTC. Translation gives CASRVNHRAFEQYF. The rearrangement uses TRBV19 and TRBJ2-7, with a tentative D call TRBD1 (6 bases). Trimming left V 6 bases short and J 6 bases short, with 18 bases between. Germline values: CDR1 LNHDA, CDR2 SQIVND (reference sequence). The CDR3 loop spans 14 amino acids.

This clone was counted only a few times. The rearrangement links TRBV29-1 to TRBJ1-6; D call uncertain. The germline V gene has CDR1 SQVTM and CDR2 ANQGSEA. Between the trimmed V and J ends, which lost 4 bases and 7 bases, there was a span of 11 bases. CDR3 size: 13 residues. CDR3: CSVAASGNSPLHF. The CDR3 DNA follows: TGCAGCGTTGCCGCTTCGGGGAATTCACCCCTCCACTTT. Complete variable domain (other parts from reference TRBV29-1 and TRBJ1-6): SAVISQKPSRDICQRGTSLTIQCQVDSQVTMMFWYRQQPGQSLTLIATANQGSEATYESGFVIDKFPISRPNLTFSTLTVSNMSPEDSSIYLCSVAASGNSPLHFGNGTRLTVT.

V is TRBV19 and J is TRBJ2-1, with TRBD2 identical over 7 bases. Looked up from germline, CDR1 is LNHDA and CDR2 is SQIVND (reference sequence). There are 15 residues in the CDR3. V gave up 6 bases and J gave up 6 bases; unmatched junction bases: 11. The chain's CDR3 is CASSRLEGGPNEQFF. CDR3 sequence (DNA): TGTGCCAGTAGCCGACTTGAGGGAGGGCCCAATGAGCAGTTCTTC.

V gene TRBV4-2 combines with J gene TRBJ2-3; 7 bases map to TRBD2. The CDR3 is made up of 17 amino acids. V dropped 0 bases and J dropped 1; count of bases not matched to a gene: 7. Germline V CDR1 and CDR2: LGHNA, YNFKEQ. The chain's CDR3 is CASSQDRRAGGTDTQYF. CDR3 nucleotides: TGTGCCAGCAGCCAAGATCGCAGGGCGGGGGGCACAGATACGCAGTATTTT.

The chain links TRBV14 to TRBJ2-2; D is possibly TRBD1 (6 bases). Per germline, CDR1 SGHDN and CDR2 FVKESK. With 0 bases removed from V and 1 base from J, the gap between germline ends came to 12 bases. The CDR3 sequence is 17 residues long. The CDR3 DNA is TGTGCCAGCAGCCAAGATCGTGGGGGCCTGAACACCGGGGAGCTGTTTTTT. The encoded protein is CASSQDRGGLNTGELFF.

Here the CDR3 reads CASSYGGLEDTQYF. The DNA for the CDR3 is TGTGCCAGCAGTTATGGAGGCCTCGAAGATACGCAGTATTTT. This chain joins TRBV6-5 and TRBJ2-3; weak D call: TRBD2 (5 bases). V shed 3 bases and J shed 5 bases, with 12 bases lying between them. The length of the CDR3 is 14 residues. In germline, CDR1 is MNHEY, CDR2 SVGAGI.

The CDR3 sequence is CASSAQATGNTIYF. The CDR3 DNA is TGTGCCAGCAGCGCCCAGGCTACTGGAAACACCATATATTTT. The rearrangement links TRBV6-4 to TRBJ1-3; no clear D. Germline values: CDR1 MRHNA, CDR2 SNTAGT. The CDR3 length is 14 residues. V shed 6 bases and J shed 2 bases, with 11 bases lying between them.

The chain uses TRBV18 and TRBJ2-5, with D possibly matching TRBD1 (6 bases). The DNA end lines up better with TRBJ2-7; the J call may be wrong. CDR3 length: 13 amino acids. From germline, CDR1 is KGHSH and CDR2 LQKENI. The CDR3 reads CASSSGTLYEQYF. The CDR3 DNA is TGTGCCAGCTCTTCCGGGACACTCTACGAGCAGTACTTC.